The 2 T cell receptor beta chains below come from one sample, sequenced in a study of OX40 agonist ivuxolimab in advanced cancers. The method was immunoSEQ multiplex PCR; TCRdb's version includes in-frame clones alone and lacks a portion of them. The table lists around 70,000 clones, 80% to 85% of them singletons. Sequencing was performed on CD4+ or CD8+ T cells sorted from blood, taken in a trial of the OX40 agonist ivuxolimab. These receptors were taken from an adult with an advanced solid tumor such as melanoma, head and neck, liver or kidney cancer.

This clone was seen more than once but under ten times. Other nucleotide sequences in the sample specify the same CDR3. This chain joins TRBV9 and TRBJ2-2; no firm D call. The V and J ends lost 1 base and 6 bases respectively, with 13 bases between them. This CDR3 comprises 15 residues. Germline V gives CDR1 SGDLS, CDR2 YYNGEE. The CDR3 nucleotides are TGTGCCAGCAGCGTATCTTCGGGCGGTGCCGGGGAGCTGTTTTTT. Protein product: CASSVSSGGAGELFF. Full variable domain (rest looked up from reference TRBV9 and TRBJ2-2): DSGVTQTPKHLITATGQRVTLRCSPRSGDLSVYWYQQSLDQGLQFLIQYYNGEERAKGNILERFSAQQFPDLHSELNLSSLELGDSALYFCASSVSSGGAGELFFGEGSRLTVL.

This clone was counted a single time. Because it lacks the conserved phenylalanine or tryptophan at the end, this CDR3 is likely a read error. Because the CDR3's place on the DNA is in doubt, the DNA is left out and the CDR3 is given as listed by TCRdb. The chain employs TRBV28 and TRBJ1-4. The CDR3 is 12 residues long, counting both termini. Germline assignment: CDR1 MDHEN and CDR2 SYDVKM. The CDR3 sequence: CASSAGGAQLRV.